This T cell receptor beta chain was documented in a study of cytomegalovirus exposure and HLA in healthy donors. Study overall: Some 200 million T cells yielded around 120 million unique TCR beta sequences in earlier analysis.

13 Jbeta primers and 60 Vbeta primers were used for the PCR. Original methodology: A later analysis tallied 87 million or so unique TCR beta chains, approximately 11 million of them shared. The data were produced by immunoSEQ multiplex PCR, yet TCRdb's version contains in-frame clones alone and is incomplete. Clonal size and the V and J genes are those of that table, whereas D and trimming came from the DNA. The top ten hold 2% to 2.5% of the sample, which has approximately 50,000 clones, roughly four fifths seen once. Study-wide results and limits: Per published accounts, TCR beta sequences correctly predicted the HLA-A and HLA-B alleles of most subjects. CMV serostatus was the sole immune exposure data available.

The CDR3 is 14 residues long. V was trimmed by 4 bases and J by 4 bases, leaving 14 bases between them. Germline loops: CDR1 SGHRS, CDR2 YFSETQ. Details on this clone: What it binds is not known.

J is TRBJ1-1 and V is TRBV5-1; no definite D call. The clonotype was recovered from a boy aged 10-17 years in good health and CMV-seropositive. The sequencing sample was made of PBMCs. In nucleotides, the CDR3 is TGCGCCAGCAGCCCTGCTAGTGGAGTCACTGAAGCTTTCTTT. Encoded protein: CASSPASGVTEAFF.